This T cell receptor beta chain was observed in a study of shared clonotypes between healthy human individuals (dated by TCRdb to the early 2020s). Study-level background: The cohort included three men and a couple of women between 18 and 49 years of age. Per donor, three plates each were used for CD4 naive and CD4 memory, two for CD8 naive, and one for CD8 memory. To estimate repertoire size and how much clonotypes are shared between individuals, the study performed deep sequencing of blood TCR repertoires from five healthy adults. To increase sequencing depth and limit assay-specific biases, different laboratories used diverse techniques to prepare libraries and sequence TCR repertoires. Each donor's leukapheresis produced roughly between roughly 0.9 and 9 billion PBMCs.

The full study reports these points: Only blood was sampled, and tissue TCR repertoires likely differ from those in blood. Because the study included only a small number of donors, the genetic and exposure-history diversity represented was limited. Rarefaction of sorted-subset datasets indicated incomplete sequencing despite the large sequencing depth. Sharing across several donors was observed for 4.5% to 6.5% of naive CD4, less than 4% of naive CD8, around 2.5% of memory CD4, and around 0.44% of memory CD8 clonotypes. Higher generation probabilities were observed for clonotypes shared by all four sorted-subset donors than for non-shared clonotypes. Pairwise subsampling led to the expectation that sequencing depth would affect the degree of clonotype sharing among donors. Larger estimated clonotype richness was generally found for naive subsets than for memory subsets.

Using the deep immunoSEQ assay, TCR CDR3 regions were amplified from genomic DNA by multiplex PCR. Genomic DNA extracted from each cell subset was distributed evenly over all wells of several immunoSEQ 96-well plates, and each plate served as one replicate. For sorted subsets, each replicate PCR was loaded with roughly 200 ng genomic DNA, equivalent to about 30,000 T cell genomes. Purified libraries were quantified with a Qubit 3.0 fluorometer, sized on a Bioanalyzer 2100, and re-quantified with the KAPA Library Quantification kit. Each immunoSEQ 96-well plate was sequenced on its own single-read 150-cycle Illumina NextSeq 550 flow cell. As for how the authors treated the data: Because the immunoSEQ output held only junctional sequences and lacked quality scores, the filtering could not match the filtering applied to full-length reads. Sequences were annotated with PyIR, a Python wrapper for IgBLAST v1.9, using IMGT germline references to assign V/J genes and CDR3. Reads were filtered out if the reads had weak V/J assignments (E-value above 1e-6), no CDR3, stop codons, out-of-frame junctions, or ambiguous translated residues. A V3J clonotype was defined by an identical inferred V gene, J gene, and CDR3 amino acid sequence. To compute the percentage overlap between repertoires, the number of shared unique clonotypes was divided by the size of the smaller repertoire. Richness of each repertoire was evaluated using RTK rarefaction, the Chao1 estimator, and Recon v2.1 estimates of unobserved clonotypes. Generation probabilities were computed with OLGA for all TCRbeta clonotypes obtained by the gDNA method from a few donors. What TCRdb holds here is the immuneACCESS table cut down to in-frame rearrangements. Part of the clones is not present; checked against another copy, under half of the missing clones reflect an unresolved V gene, and the others are unexplained. The DNA was the basis for D and trimming; V, J and clone size are from that table. The sample table contains some 2,500,000 clones; only one count was recorded for over 85% of them. Clones ranked in the top ten supply 0.36% of the sample.

The junction shows trimming of 4 bases on V and 4 bases on J, and the gene matches do not reach 9 bases of it. The germline V gene sets CDR1 to MDHEN and CDR2 to SYDVKM. From its cysteine to its phenylalanine, the CDR3 spans 15 amino acids. This entry keeps only the CDR3 DNA: 45 bases, framed from base 1. The donors were healthy, HIV-negative adults who had no recently reported acute infections or vaccinations. All donors were Caucasian adults living in Nashville, Tennessee, USA. CD4+ T cells were enriched by magnetic negative selection; naive cells were then positively selected on CD45RA, and the negative fraction formed the memory subset. After blood collection by leukapheresis, PBMCs were isolated using Ficoll-Histopaque density gradient centrifugation and then cryopreserved in the vapor phase of liquid nitrogen. Analytical flow cytometry was used to check the purity and quantity of every magnetically sorted T cell population. Genomic DNA was isolated from each sorted fraction and quantified by UV absorbance on a Nanodrop 2000c.

Of note for this clone: Its antigen is still unknown. No base-level quality is on record; no much larger clone is a single base apart.

The sequence was obtained from a man younger than 35 in good health. Some clones in this sample may be carry-over from other donors' samples. The sequenced sample was naive CD4+ T cells from PBMCs. Per the publication, the cell subset or site label means: CD45RA+ positively selected. The chain links TRBV28 with TRBJ2-7; 8 nucleotides in the junction match TRBD1. The DNA sequence is TGTGCCAGCAGTTCGGACAGGGAAGTGTCGTACGAGCAGTACTTC. Translated, this gives CASSSDREVSYEQYF.